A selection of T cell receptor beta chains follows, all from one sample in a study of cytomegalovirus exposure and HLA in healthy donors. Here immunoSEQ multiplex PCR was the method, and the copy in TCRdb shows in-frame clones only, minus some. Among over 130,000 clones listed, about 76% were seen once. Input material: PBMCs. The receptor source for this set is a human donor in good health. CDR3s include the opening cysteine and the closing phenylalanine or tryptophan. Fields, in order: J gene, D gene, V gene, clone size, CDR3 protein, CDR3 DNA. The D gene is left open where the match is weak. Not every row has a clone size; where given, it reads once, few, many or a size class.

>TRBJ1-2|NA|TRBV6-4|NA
CASSESQGTYGYTF
TGTGCCAGCAGTGAGTCCCAGGGGACCTATGGCTACACCTTC
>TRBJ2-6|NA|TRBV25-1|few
CASRVPGANVLTF
TGTGCCAGCCGAGTCCCCGGGGCCAACGTCCTGACTTTC
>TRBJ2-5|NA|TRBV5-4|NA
CASSPDTSEETQYF
TGTGCCAGCAGCCCTGACACGTCGGAAGAGACCCAGTACTTC
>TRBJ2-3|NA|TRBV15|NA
CATSRDDNFESTDTQYF
TGTGCCACCAGCAGAGATGATAACTTCGAAAGCACAGATACGCAGTATTTT
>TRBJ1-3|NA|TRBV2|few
CASSESPSGNTIYF
TGTGCCAGCAGTGAATCCCCATCTGGAAACACCATATATTTT
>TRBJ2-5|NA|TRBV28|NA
CASSFGGSALETQYF
TGTGCCAGCAGTTTTGGTGGGAGTGCGTTAGAGACCCAGTACTTC
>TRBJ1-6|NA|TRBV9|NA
CASSVGTTGIDSPLHF
TGTGCCAGCAGCGTAGGTACTACAGGGATCGATTCACCCCTCCACTTT
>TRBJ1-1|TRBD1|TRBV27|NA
CASRATGGITEAFF
TGTGCCAGCAGAGCTACAGGGGGCATCACTGAAGCTTTCTTT
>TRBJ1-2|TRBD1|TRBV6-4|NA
CASSERTGGLTGYTF
TGTGCCAGCAGTGAAAGGACAGGGGGCCTCACTGGCTACACCTTC
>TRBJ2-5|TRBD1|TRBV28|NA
CASSLGRGYGETQYF
TGTGCCAGCAGCCTCGGCAGGGGGTATGGGGAGACCCAGTACTTC
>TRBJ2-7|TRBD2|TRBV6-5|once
CASSQAGPSYEQYF
TGTGCCAGCAGCCAAGCGGGACCGTCCTACGAGCAGTACTTC
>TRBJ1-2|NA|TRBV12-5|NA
CASGLYSGHPPISYGYTF
TGTGCTAGTGGTTTGTACTCGGGACACCCTCCCATATCCTATGGCTACACCTTC
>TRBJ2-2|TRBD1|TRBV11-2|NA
CASSDRDRGGGELFF
TGTGCCAGCAGCGACAGGGACAGGGGCGGCGGGGAGCTGTTTTTT
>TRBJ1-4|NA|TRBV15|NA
CATKGPTNEKLFF
TGTGCCACCAAGGGGCCAACTAATGAAAAACTGTTTTTT
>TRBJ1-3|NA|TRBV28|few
CASRNQGIGNTIYF
TGTGCCAGCAGAAATCAGGGAATTGGAAACACCATATATTTT
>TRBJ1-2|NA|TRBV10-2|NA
CASAGVNYGYPF
TGCGCCAGCGCAGGGGTGAACTATGGCTACCCCTTC
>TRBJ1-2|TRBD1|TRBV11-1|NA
CASSLRQGSRYGYTF
TGTGCCAGCAGCCTTAGACAGGGATCCCGCTATGGCTACACCTTC
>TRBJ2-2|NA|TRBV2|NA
CASSEKGRSGELFF
TGTGCCAGCAGTGAAAAAGGCCGGAGCGGGGAGCTGTTTTTT
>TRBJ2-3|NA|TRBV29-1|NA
CSVTGRFTDTQYF
TGCAGCGTGACGGGTCGGTTCACAGATACGCAGTATTTT
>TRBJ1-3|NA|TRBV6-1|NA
CASSDHPGGESGNTIYF
TGTGCCAGCAGTGACCACCCCGGAGGCGAGTCTGGAAACACCATATATTTT
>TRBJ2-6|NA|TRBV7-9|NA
CASSLRGNGANVLTF
TGTGCCAGCAGCTTACGGGGGAATGGGGCCAACGTCCTGACTTTC
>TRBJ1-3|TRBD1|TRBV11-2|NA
CASSLVRPTGAGNTIYF
TGTGCCAGCAGCTTAGTGCGCCCCACAGGGGCCGGAAACACCATATATTTT
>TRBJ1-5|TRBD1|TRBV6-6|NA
CASSPGQAPQPQHF
TGTGCCAGCAGCCCGGGACAGGCTCCCCAGCCCCAGCATTTT
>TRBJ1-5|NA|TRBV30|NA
CAWSVAGAGQPQHF
TGTGCCTGGAGTGTTGCGGGGGCAGGTCAGCCCCAGCATTTT
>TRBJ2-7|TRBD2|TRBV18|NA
CASSPVSGGPRYEQYF
TGTGCCAGCTCACCCGTTAGCGGGGGGCCCCGCTACGAGCAGTACTTC
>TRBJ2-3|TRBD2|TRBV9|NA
CASSGGTSMATDTQYF
TGTGCCAGCAGCGGTGGGACTAGCATGGCCACAGATACGCAGTATTTT
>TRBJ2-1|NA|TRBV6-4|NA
CASSELAGTGFDEQFF
TGTGCCAGCAGTGAGCTTGCGGGGACGGGATTCGATGAGCAGTTCTTC
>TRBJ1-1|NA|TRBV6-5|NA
CASKRDTEAFF
TGTGCCAGCAAGAGGGACACTGAAGCTTTCTTT
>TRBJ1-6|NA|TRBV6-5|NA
CASSYSAGAYNSPLHF
TGTGCCAGCAGTTACTCCGCAGGGGCATATAATTCACCCCTCCACTTT
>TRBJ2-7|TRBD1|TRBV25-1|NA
CASGDGTDYEQYF
TGTGCCAGCGGAGACGGGACAGACTACGAGCAGTACTTC
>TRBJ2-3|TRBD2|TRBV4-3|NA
CASSLSSGRASLADTQYF
TGCGCCAGCAGCCTATCTAGCGGGAGGGCCTCTTTGGCAGATACGCAGTATTTT
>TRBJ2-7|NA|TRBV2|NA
CASSDIGGYYEQYF
TGTGCCAGCAGTGATATTGGCGGCTACTACGAGCAGTACTTC
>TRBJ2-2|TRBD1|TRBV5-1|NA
CASSLAAGGASRDTGELFF
TGCGCCAGCAGCTTGGCCGCAGGGGGCGCTTCAAGAGACACCGGGGAGCTGTTTTTT
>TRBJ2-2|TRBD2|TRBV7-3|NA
CASSLTGGRSTGELFF
TGTGCCAGCAGCTTAACGGGCGGGAGATCCACCGGGGAGCTGTTTTTT
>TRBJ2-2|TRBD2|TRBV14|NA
CASSPGLAGGTGELFF
TGTGCCAGCAGCCCTGGACTAGCGGGGGGTACCGGGGAGCTGTTTTTT
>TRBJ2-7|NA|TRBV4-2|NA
CASSQAGLSGTYEQYF
TGTGCCAGCAGCCAAGCAGGTCTTAGCGGAACCTACGAGCAGTACTTC
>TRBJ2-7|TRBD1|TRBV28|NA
CASSPTQDRGNEQYF
TGTGCCAGCAGTCCGACCCAAGACAGGGGTAACGAGCAGTACTTC
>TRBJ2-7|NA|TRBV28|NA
CASSVKYEQYF
TGTGCCAGCAGTGTCAAATACGAGCAGTACTTC
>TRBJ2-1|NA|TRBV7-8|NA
CASSAEQGKEQFF
TGTGCCAGCAGCGCGGAACAGGGCAAAGAGCAGTTCTTC
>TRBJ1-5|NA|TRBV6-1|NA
CASSGEAAGNQPQHF
TGTGCCAGCAGTGGGGAGGCCGCGGGCAATCAGCCCCAGCATTTT
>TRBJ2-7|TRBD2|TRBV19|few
CASSSGTTYEQYF
TGTGCCAGTAGTAGCGGGACTACCTACGAGCAGTACTTC
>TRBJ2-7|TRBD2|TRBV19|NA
CASRTSGRSSYEQYF
TGTGCCAGTCGGACTAGCGGGAGGAGCTCCTACGAGCAGTACTTC
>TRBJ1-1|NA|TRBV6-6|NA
CASSYSSVNTEAFF
TGTGCCAGCAGTTACTCGTCGGTGAACACTGAAGCTTTCTTT
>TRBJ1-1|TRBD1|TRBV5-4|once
CASRGRGDITEAFF
TGTGCCAGCAGGGGCAGGGGGGATATCACTGAAGCTTTCTTT
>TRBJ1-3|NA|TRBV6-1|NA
CASSRTGRTGNTIYF
TGTGCCAGCAGTCGAACCGGGAGGACGGGAAACACCATATATTTT
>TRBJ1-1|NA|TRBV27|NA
CASKTGYTEAFF
TGTGCCAGCAAAACAGGTTACACTGAAGCTTTCTTT
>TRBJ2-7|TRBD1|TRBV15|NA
CATSRGQGAHGQYF
TGTGCCACCAGCAGGGGACAGGGGGCCCACGGGCAGTACTTC
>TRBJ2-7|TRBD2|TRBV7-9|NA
CASSLDGWAWGTIEQYF
TGTGCCAGCAGCTTAGATGGTTGGGCCTGGGGGACTATCGAGCAGTACTTC
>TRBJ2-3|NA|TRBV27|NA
CASSALTRLQGGDTQYF
TGTGCCAGCAGTGCACTGACTAGGCTCCAGGGGGGAGATACGCAGTATTTT
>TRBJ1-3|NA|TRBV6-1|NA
CASNLGGGFGNTIYF
TGTGCCAGCAATCTTGGGGGGGGTTTCGGAAACACCATATATTTT
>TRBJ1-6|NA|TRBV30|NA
CAWEYSGSYNSPLHF
TGTGCCTGGGAATATAGCGGCTCCTATAATTCACCCCTCCACTTT
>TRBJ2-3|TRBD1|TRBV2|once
CASSEAPGGVGTDTQYF
TGTGCCAGCAGTGAAGCCCCAGGGGGAGTAGGCACAGATACGCAGTATTTT
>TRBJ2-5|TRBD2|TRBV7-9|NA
CASSQTSGGVQETQYF
TGTGCCAGCAGCCAGACTAGCGGGGGCGTTCAAGAGACCCAGTACTTC
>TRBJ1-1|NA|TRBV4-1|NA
CASSLQGGYTEAFF
TGCGCCAGCAGCCTTCAGGGTGGGTACACTGAAGCTTTCTTT